This is a list of T cell receptor beta chains from one sample in a study of cytomegalovirus exposure and HLA in healthy donors. The data were produced by immunoSEQ multiplex PCR, yet TCRdb's version contains in-frame clones alone and is incomplete. The repertoire consists of 150,000 to 200,000 clones, with about 79% occurring once and the leading ten covering 11% to 15%. What was sequenced was PBMCs. The receptor source for this set is a man aged 50 to 60 in good health and CMV-seropositive. CDR3s include the opening cysteine and the closing phenylalanine or tryptophan. The D gene is left open where the match is weak. Only some rows state a clone size, as once, few, many or a class for expanded clones.

TRBJ2-1 - TRBD1 TRBV4-2 CASSPGGSSYNEQFF TGTGCCAGCAGCCCAGGGGGTAGCTCCTACAATGAGCAGTTCTTC
TRBJ2-5 - - TRBV28 CASSSDPDSGYQETQYF TGTGCCAGCAGTTCAGACCCCGACTCGGGGTACCAAGAGACCCAGTACTTC
TRBJ1-2 few TRBD1 TRBV5-1 CASGHRGGEDGYTF TGCGCCAGCGGCCATCGAGGGGGCGAAGATGGCTACACCTTC
TRBJ1-2 - - TRBV5-1 CASSNVQGNHGYTF TGCGCCAGCAGTAACGTCCAGGGTAACCATGGCTACACCTTC
TRBJ1-2 - TRBD1 TRBV4-1 CASSSKPGQAYGYTF TGCGCCAGCAGCTCCAAGCCGGGACAGGCCTATGGCTACACCTTC
TRBJ2-2 - TRBD1 TRBV19 CASSDRGNTGELFF TGTGCCAGTAGTGACAGGGGGAACACCGGGGAGCTGTTTTTT
TRBJ1-5 - - TRBV11-3 CASSWGQGPVGSQPQHF TGTGCCAGCAGCTGGGGGCAGGGGCCAGTGGGGAGTCAGCCCCAGCATTTT
TRBJ2-1 - - TRBV15 CATRIQGTTEQFF TGTGCCACCCGCATCCAGGGGACGACTGAGCAGTTCTTC
TRBJ1-2 once TRBD1 TRBV2 CASTTGQGPSGYTF TGTGCCAGCACGACGGGACAGGGTCCCAGTGGCTACACCTTC
TRBJ1-2 - TRBD1 TRBV19 CASRHRDSVYGYTF TGTGCCAGTAGGCACCGGGACAGCGTCTATGGCTACACCTTC
TRBJ2-1 - TRBD2 TRBV2 CASSADGSGAYNEQFF TGTGCCAGCAGTGCTGACGGTAGCGGGGCTTACAATGAGCAGTTCTTC
TRBJ1-6 - - TRBV6-4 CASSESAGVYNSPLHF TGTGCCAGCAGTGAATCGGCGGGAGTCTATAATTCACCCCTCCACTTT
TRBJ2-5 - TRBD2 TRBV4-2 CASSPSPGGEETQYF TGTGCCAGCAGCCCATCCCCGGGGGGGGAGGAGACCCAGTACTTC
TRBJ2-5 - - TRBV15 CATSRDRGEETQYF TGTGCCACCAGCAGAGACAGGGGAGAAGAGACCCAGTACTTC
TRBJ2-3 - TRBD2 TRBV2 CATMPEGLAGTDTQYF TGTGCCACCATGCCCGAAGGACTAGCGGGCACAGATACGCAGTATTTT
TRBJ2-1 once - TRBV19 CASSIRRGPYNEQFF TGTGCCAGTAGTATACGGAGGGGGCCGTACAATGAGCAGTTCTTC
TRBJ1-2 - - TRBV5-1 CASSPAGARNYGYTF TGCGCCAGCAGCCCGGCGGGGGCTCGAAACTATGGCTACACCTTC
TRBJ1-1 - - TRBV5-1 CASSASGTPGDTEAFF TGCGCCAGCAGCGCTTCCGGGACCCCGGGGGACACTGAAGCTTTCTTT
TRBJ2-5 - - TRBV4-3 CASSQRIGLEGETQYF TGCGCCAGCAGCCAAAGAATTGGGCTGGAGGGAGAGACCCAGTACTTC
TRBJ1-4 few - TRBV6-6 CASSSRLGEKLFF TGTGCCAGCAGTTCACGACTAGGCGAAAAACTGTTTTTT
TRBJ2-1 - TRBD1 TRBV2 CASSVTGGIDEQFF TGTGCCAGCAGTGTCACAGGGGGCATTGATGAGCAGTTCTTC
TRBJ1-2 few - TRBV6-5 CASSYSGAHGYTF TGTGCCAGCAGTTACTCAGGGGCCCATGGCTACACCTTC
TRBJ1-5 - TRBD1 TRBV28 CASSEGQGFRQPQHF TGTGCCAGCAGTGAGGGACAGGGCTTTCGACAGCCCCAGCATTTT
TRBJ2-5 - TRBD2 TRBV7-9 CASSPGTSQETQYF TGTGCCAGCAGCCCCGGGACTAGCCAAGAGACCCAGTACTTC
TRBJ2-2 once - TRBV6-5 CASSYEGATGELFF TGTGCCAGCAGTTACGAAGGGGCCACCGGGGAGCTGTTTTTT
TRBJ1-1 - TRBD1 TRBV28 CASRETGTGNTEAFF TGTGCCAGCAGGGAAACCGGGACAGGGAACACTGAAGCTTTCTTT
TRBJ2-1 - TRBD2 TRBV28 CASSLLASGAYNEQFF TGTGCCAGCAGTTTATTGGCTAGCGGGGCCTACAATGAGCAGTTCTTC
TRBJ1-4 - TRBD1 TRBV2 CASSSPGQGVIWGEKLFF TGTGCCAGCAGTTCTCCGGGACAGGGGGTTATTTGGGGTGAAAAACTGTTTTTT
TRBJ2-3 - - TRBV27 CASSSPRGNTDTQYF TGTGCCAGCAGTTCTCCCCGGGGGAACACAGATACGCAGTATTTT
TRBJ2-3 once - TRBV9 CASSVAVSGADTQYF TGTGCCAGCAGCGTAGCTGTTTCAGGGGCAGATACGCAGTATTTT
TRBJ2-7 - - TRBV18 CASSPPAGIYEQYF TGTGCCAGCTCACCGCCGGCAGGGATCTACGAGCAGTACTTC
TRBJ1-3 once - TRBV30 CAWGGDSGNTIYF TGTGCCTGGGGGGGGGACTCTGGAAACACCATATATTTT
TRBJ2-2 few - TRBV6-5 CASSSTGYTGELFF TGTGCCAGCAGTTCCACAGGGTACACCGGGGAGCTGTTTTTT
TRBJ2-3 - TRBD2 TRBV9 CASSAGGTSGWADTQYF TGTGCCAGCAGCGCAGGGGGGACTAGCGGGTGGGCAGATACGCAGTATTTT
TRBJ1-6 - - TRBV4-3 CASSQERGASSPLHF TGCGCCAGCAGCCAAGAGCGGGGGGCAAGTTCACCCCTCCACTTT
TRBJ2-3 - TRBD2 TRBV6-4 CASSLSGGADTQYF TGTGCCAGCAGCCTTAGCGGGGGAGCAGATACGCAGTATTTT
TRBJ2-1 - - TRBV7-2 CASSLSQTPSSYNEQFF TGTGCCAGCAGCTTATCCCAGACTCCGAGCTCCTACAATGAGCAGTTCTTC
TRBJ1-1 - - TRBV5-1 CASSLSQGMNTEAFF TGCGCCAGCAGCTTGTCCCAGGGGATGAACACTGAAGCTTTCTTT
TRBJ1-2 - - TRBV27 CASSPRQDGRGGYTF TGTGCCAGCAGTCCTCGACAGGATGGGAGGGGTGGCTACACCTTC
TRBJ2-7 - - TRBV5-6 CASSGLSYEQYF TGTGCCAGCAGTGGACTCTCCTACGAGCAGTACTTC
TRBJ1-2 - TRBD1 TRBV13 CASSFGTGGSRGYTF TGTGCCAGCAGCTTCGGGACAGGGGGATCTCGGGGCTACACCTTC
TRBJ2-5 - - TRBV7-9 CASSLGQAALSETQYF TGTGCCAGCAGCTTAGGACAGGCGGCCTTAAGCGAGACCCAGTACTTC
TRBJ2-7 - - TRBV6-6 CASSRGTGSAYEQYF TGTGCCAGCAGCCGGGGGACGGGGAGCGCCTACGAGCAGTACTTC
TRBJ2-3 - TRBD2 TRBV9 CASKRGGSSTDTQYF TGTGCCAGCAAACGCGGGGGATCTAGCACAGATACGCAGTATTTT